This T cell receptor (beta chain) was observed in a study of blood T cell repertoires in COVID-19. Whole-study context: T cells, B-cell-depleted T cells, or PBMCs provided the cDNA or gDNA that served as material.

As originally analysed: Counts of nucleated cells, estimated from reference gene primer amplification, were obtained. The method was immunoSEQ multiplex PCR; TCRdb's version includes in-frame clones alone and lacks a portion of them. The V and J calls and clone size come from that table; D and trimming were worked out from the DNA. The sample records under 25,000 clones, approximately 79% being singletons. V dropped 0 bases and J dropped 8; count of bases not matched to a gene: 3. Germline assignment: CDR1 SEHNR and CDR2 FQNEAQ (reference sequence). The CDR3 loop spans 14 amino acids. The source is a woman older than 75 with acute or convalescent COVID-19. The chain has TRBV7-9 and TRBJ1-2; 10 bases fit TRBD1. The sample taken for sequencing was peripheral blood. The CDR3 nucleotides are TGTGCCAGCAGCTTAGCCCCGGGACAGGGGGGCTACACCTTC. Amino acid sequence: CASSLAPGQGGYTF.